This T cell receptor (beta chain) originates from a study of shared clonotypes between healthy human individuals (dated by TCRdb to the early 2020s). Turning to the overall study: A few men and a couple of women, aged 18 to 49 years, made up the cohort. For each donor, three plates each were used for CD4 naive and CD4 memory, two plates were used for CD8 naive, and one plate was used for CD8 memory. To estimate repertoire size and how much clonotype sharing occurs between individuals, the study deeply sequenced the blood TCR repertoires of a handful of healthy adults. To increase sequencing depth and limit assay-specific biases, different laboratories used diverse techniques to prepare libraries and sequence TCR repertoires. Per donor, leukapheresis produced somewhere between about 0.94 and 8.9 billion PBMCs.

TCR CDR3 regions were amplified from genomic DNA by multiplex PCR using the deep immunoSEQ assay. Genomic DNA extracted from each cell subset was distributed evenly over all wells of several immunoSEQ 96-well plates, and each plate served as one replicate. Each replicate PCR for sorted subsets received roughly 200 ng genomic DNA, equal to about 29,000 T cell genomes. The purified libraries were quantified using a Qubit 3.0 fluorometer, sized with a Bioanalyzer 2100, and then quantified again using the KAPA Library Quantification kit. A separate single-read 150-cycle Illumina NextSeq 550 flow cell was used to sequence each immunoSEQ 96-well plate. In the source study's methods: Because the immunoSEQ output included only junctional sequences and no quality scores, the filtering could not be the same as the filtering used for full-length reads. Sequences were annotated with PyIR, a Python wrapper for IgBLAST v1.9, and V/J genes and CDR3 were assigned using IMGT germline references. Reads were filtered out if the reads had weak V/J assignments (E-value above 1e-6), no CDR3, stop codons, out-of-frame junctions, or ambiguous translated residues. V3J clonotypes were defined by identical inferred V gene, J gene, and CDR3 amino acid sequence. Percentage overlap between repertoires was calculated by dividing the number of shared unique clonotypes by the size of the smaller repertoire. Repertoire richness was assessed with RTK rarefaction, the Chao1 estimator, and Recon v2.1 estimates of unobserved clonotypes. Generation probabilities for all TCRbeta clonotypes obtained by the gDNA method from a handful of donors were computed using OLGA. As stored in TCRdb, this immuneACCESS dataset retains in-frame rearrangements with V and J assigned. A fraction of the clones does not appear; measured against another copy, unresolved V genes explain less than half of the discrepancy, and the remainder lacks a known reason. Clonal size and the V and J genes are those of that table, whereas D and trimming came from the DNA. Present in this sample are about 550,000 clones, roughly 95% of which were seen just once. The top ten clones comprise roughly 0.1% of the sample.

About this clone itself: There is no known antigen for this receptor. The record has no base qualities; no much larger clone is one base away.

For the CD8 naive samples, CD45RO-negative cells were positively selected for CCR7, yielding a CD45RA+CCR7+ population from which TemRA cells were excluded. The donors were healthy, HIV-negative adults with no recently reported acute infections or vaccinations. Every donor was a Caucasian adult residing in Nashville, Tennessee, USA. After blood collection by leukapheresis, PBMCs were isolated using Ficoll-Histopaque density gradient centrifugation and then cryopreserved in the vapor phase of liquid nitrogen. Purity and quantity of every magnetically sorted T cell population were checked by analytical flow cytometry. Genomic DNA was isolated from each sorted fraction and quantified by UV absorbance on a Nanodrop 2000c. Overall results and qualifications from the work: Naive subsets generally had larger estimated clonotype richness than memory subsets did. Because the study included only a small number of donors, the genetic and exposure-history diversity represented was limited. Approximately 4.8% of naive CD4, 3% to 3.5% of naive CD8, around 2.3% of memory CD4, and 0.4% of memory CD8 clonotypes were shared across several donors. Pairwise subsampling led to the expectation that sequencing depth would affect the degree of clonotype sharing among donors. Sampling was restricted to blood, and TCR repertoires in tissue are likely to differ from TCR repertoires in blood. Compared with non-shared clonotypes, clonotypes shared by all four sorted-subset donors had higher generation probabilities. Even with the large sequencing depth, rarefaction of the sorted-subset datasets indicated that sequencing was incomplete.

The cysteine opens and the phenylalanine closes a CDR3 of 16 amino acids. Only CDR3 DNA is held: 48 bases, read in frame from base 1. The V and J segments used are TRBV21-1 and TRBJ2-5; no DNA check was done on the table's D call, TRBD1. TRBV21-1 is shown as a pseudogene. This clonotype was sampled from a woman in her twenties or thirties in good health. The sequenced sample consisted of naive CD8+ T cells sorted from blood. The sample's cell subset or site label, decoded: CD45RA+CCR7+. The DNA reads TGTGCCAGCAGACCGACCCGACAAGGAACGTGGGAGACCCAGTACTTC. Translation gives CASRPTRQGTWETQYF.